This T cell receptor (beta chain) was obtained from a study of T cells and copy number aberrations in small-cell lung cancer. Study-wide findings and caveats: Tumors showed lower T-cell density, richness and clonality than adjacent lung, though density did not differ significantly.

Clones were sequenced by immunoSEQ multiplex PCR, and TCRdb holds only the in-frame ones, with some missing. The table has 7,000 or so clones, roughly four fifths seen once. Regarding this clone: Its specificity is unknown.

Germline V gives CDR1 MDHEN, CDR2 SYDVKM. Trimming shortened V by 8 bases and J by 5 bases, and 21 bases separated the two germline ends. This CDR3 is built from 16 residues. This receptor was taken from a woman between 50 and 59 years old with small cell lung cancer. J is TRBJ2-2 and V is TRBV28; weak D call: TRBD2 (6 bases). Sample: normal tissue next to the tumor. The CDR3 is CASGAWGEEGTGELFF. The CDR3 coding sequence is TGTGCCAGCGGAGCCTGGGGAGAGGAGGGGACCGGGGAGCTGTTTTTT.